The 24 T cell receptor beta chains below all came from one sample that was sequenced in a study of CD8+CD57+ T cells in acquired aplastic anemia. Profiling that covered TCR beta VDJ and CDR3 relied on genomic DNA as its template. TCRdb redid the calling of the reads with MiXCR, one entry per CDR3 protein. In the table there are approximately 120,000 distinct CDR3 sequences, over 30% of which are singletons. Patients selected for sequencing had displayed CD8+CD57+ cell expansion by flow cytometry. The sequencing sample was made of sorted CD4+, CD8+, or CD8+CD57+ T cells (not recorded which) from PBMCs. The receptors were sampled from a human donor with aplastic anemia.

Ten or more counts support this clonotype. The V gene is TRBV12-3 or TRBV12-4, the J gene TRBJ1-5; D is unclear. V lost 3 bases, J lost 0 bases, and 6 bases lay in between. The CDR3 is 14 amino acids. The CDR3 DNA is TGTGCCAGCAGTTTTGAGAATAGCAATCAGCCCCAGCATTTT. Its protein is CASSFENSNQPQHF.

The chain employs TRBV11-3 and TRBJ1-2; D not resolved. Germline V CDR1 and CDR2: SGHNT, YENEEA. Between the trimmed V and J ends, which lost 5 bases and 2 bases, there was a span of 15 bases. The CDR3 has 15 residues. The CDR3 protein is CASSTRGGINYGYTF. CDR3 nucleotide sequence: TGTGCCAGCAGCACCCGTGGAGGGATAAACTATGGCTACACCTTC.

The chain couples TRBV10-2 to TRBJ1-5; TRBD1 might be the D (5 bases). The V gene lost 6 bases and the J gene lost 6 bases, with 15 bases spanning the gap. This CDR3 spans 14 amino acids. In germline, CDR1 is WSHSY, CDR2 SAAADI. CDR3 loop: CASRPPDTSQPQHF. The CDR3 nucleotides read TGCGCCAGCAGACCACCGGACACCAGTCAGCCCCAGCATTTT.

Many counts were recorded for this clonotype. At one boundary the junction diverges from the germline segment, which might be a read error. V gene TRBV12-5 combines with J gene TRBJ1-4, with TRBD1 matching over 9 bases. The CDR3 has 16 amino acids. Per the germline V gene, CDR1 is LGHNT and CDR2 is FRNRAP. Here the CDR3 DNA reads TGTGCTAGTGGTTTGACCCGGGACAGGGTTAATGAAAAGCTGTTTTTT. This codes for CASGLTRDRVNEKLFF.

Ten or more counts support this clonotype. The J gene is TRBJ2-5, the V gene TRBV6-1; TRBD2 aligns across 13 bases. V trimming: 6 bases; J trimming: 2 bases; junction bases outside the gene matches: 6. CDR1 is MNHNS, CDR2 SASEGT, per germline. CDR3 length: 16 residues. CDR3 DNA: TGTGCCAGCAGCCCGCCGACTAGCGGGGGGCAAGAGACCCAGTACTTC. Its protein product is CASSPPTSGGQETQYF.

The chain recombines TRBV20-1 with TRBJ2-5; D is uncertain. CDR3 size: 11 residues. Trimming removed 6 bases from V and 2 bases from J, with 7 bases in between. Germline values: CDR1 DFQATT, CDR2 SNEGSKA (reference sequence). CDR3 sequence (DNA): TGCAGTGCCGTGATTCAAGAGACCCAGTACTTC. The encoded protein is CSAVIQETQYF.

CDR3 amino acids: CASSGPGQRLNSPLHF. DNA for the CDR3: TGCGCCAGCAGTGGCCCGGGACAGAGATTGAATTCACCCCTCCACTTT. This sequence joins TRBV10-1 and TRBJ1-6; 7 bases line up with TRBD1. This CDR3 is 16 amino acids long. V lost 4 bases and J lost 7; bases outside the gene matches: 10. Germline CDR1 is WNHNN and CDR2 is SYGVQD (reference sequence).

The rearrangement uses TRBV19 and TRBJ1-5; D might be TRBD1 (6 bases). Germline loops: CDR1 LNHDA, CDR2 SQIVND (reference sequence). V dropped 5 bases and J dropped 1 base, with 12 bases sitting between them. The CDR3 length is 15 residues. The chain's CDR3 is CASSVGHTSNQPQHF. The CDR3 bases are TGTGCCAGTAGTGTGGGACACACCAGCAATCAGCCCCAGCATTTT.

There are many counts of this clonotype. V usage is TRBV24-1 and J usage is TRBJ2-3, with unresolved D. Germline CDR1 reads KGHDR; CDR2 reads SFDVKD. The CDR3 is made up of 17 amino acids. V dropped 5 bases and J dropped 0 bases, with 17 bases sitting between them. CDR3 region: CATSAPLEPASTDTQYF. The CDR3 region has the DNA TGTGCCACCAGTGCCCCGTTGGAGCCCGCTAGCACAGATACGCAGTATTTT.

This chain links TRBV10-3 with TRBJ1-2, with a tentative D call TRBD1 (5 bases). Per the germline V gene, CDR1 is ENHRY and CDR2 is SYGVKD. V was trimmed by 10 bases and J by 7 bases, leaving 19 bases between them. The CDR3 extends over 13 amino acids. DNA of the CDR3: TGTGCCAGCGGACTGGGGGGAACCGGTGGCTACACCTTC. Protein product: CASGLGGTGGYTF.

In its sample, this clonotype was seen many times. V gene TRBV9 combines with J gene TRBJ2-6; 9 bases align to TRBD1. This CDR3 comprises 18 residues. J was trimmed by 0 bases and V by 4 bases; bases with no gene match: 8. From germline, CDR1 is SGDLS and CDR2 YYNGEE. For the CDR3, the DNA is TGTGCCAGCAGCTTGTGGACAGGGGACTACTCTGGGGCCAACGTCCTGACTTTC. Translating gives CASSLWTGDYSGANVLTF.

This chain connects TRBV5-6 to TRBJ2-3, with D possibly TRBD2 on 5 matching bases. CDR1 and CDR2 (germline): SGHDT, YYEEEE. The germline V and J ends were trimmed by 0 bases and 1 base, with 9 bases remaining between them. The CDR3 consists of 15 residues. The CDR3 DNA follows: TGTGCCAGCAGCTTGGACGGGATTCGCACAGATACGCAGTATTTT. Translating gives CASSLDGIRTDTQYF.

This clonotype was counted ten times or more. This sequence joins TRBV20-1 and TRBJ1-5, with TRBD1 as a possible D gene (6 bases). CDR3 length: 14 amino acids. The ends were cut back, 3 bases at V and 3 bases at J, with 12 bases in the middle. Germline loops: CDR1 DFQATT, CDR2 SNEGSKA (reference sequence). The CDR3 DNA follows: TGCAGTGCTAGGGGGGAGGGGGACAATCAGCCCCAGCATTTT. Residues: CSARGEGDNQPQHF.

DNA for the CDR3: TGTGCCAGCAGTGATGGCAAGAACACCGGGGAGCTGTTTTTT. It specifies CASSDGKNTGELFF. This chain connects TRBV6-1 to TRBJ2-2; D is uncertain. This CDR3 is 14 amino acids long. Germline loops: CDR1 MNHNS, CDR2 SASEGT. Trimming left V 3 bases short and J 1 base short, with 6 bases between.

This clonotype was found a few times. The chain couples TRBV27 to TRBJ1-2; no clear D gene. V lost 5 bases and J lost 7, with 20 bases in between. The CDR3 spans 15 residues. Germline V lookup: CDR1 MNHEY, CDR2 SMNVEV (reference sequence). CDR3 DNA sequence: TGTGCCAGCAGTCCTTGGGGAGGGAAGGAATGTGGCTACACCTTC. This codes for CASSPWGGKECGYTF.

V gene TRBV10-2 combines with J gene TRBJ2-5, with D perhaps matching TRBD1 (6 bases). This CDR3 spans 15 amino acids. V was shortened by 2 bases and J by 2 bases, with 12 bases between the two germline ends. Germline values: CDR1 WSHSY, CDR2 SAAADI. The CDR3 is CASSERLGQQETQYF. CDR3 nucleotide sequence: TGCGCCAGCAGTGAGAGGCTAGGACAGCAAGAGACCCAGTACTTC.

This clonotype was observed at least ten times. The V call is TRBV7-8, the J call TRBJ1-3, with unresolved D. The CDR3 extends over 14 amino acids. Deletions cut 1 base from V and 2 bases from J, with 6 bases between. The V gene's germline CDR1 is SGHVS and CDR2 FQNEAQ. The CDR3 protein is CASSLGTTGNTIYF. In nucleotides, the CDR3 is TGTGCCAGCAGCTTAGGTACGACTGGAAACACCATATATTTT.

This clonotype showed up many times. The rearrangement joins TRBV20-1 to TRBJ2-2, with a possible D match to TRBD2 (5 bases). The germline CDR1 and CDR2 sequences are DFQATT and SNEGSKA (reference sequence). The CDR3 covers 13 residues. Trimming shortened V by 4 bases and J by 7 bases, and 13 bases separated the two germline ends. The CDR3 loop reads CSATRGEGGELFF. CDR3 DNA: TGCAGTGCTACACGGGGTGAGGGCGGGGAGCTGTTTTTT.

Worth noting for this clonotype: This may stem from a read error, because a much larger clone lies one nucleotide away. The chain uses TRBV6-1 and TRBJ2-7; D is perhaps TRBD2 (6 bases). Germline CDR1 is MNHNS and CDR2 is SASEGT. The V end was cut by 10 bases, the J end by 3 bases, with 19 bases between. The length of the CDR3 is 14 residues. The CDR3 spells CAISVEGIYYEQYF. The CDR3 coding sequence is TGTGCCATCAGCGTGGAGGGGATCTACTACGAGCAGTACTTC.

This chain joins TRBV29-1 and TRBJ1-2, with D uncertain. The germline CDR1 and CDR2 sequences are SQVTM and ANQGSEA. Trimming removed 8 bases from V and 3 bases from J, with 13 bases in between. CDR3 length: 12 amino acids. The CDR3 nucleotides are TGCAGCTTATCGAAAGGCGACTATGGCTACACCTTC. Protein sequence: CSLSKGDYGYTF. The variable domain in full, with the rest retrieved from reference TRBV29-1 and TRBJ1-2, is SAVISQKPSRDICQRGTSLTIQCQVDSQVTMMFWYRQQPGQSLTLIATANQGSEATYESGFVIDKFPISRPNLTFSTLTVSNMSPEDSSIYLCSLSKGDYGYTFGSGTRLTVV.

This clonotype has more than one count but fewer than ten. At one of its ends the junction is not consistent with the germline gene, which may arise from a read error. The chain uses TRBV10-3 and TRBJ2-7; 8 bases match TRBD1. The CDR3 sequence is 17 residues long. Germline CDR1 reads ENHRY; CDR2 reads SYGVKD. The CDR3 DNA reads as TGTGCCAGCAGTTTTCCGATCCCGAGCAGGGGGCGTTTCGAGCAGTACTTC. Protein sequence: CASSFPIPSRGRFEQYF.

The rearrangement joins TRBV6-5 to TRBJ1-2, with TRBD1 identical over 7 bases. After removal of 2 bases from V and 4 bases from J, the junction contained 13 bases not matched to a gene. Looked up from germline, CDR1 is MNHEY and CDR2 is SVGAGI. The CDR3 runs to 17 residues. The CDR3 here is CASSYRRDSPTRYGYTF. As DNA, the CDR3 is TGTGCCAGCAGTTACCGCCGGGACAGTCCTACCCGCTATGGCTACACCTTC.

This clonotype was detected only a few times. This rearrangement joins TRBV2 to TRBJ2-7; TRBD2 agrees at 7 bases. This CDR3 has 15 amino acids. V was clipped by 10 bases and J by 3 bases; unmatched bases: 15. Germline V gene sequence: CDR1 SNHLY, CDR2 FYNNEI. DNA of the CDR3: TGTGCCACCAGCCTAAACAGCGGGGTAGGCTACGAGCAGTACTTC. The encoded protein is CATSLNSGVGYEQYF.

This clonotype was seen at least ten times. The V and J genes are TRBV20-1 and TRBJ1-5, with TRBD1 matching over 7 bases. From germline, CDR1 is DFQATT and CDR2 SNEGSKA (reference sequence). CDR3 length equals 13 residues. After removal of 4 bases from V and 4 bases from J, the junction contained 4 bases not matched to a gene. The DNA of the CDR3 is TGCAGTGCTAACTGGGACAGAAATCAGCCCCAGCATTTT. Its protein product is CSANWDRNQPQHF.